This TCR beta chain was captured by sequencing in a study of blood T cell repertoires in COVID-19. About the study: Donors in the United States, Italy and Spain gave samples during acute or convalescent COVID-19.

Everyone who took part was roughly 18 to 89 years old, and they came from some 23 US areas. Participants' reported clinical history set cohort assignment. Germline trimming cut 1 base from V and 5 bases from J; bases unmatched to any gene: 2. CDR3 length: 14 residues. CDR1 is SEHNR, CDR2 FQNEAQ, per germline (reference sequence). Authors' data handling: Estimation of nucleated cell counts relied on the amplification of reference gene primers. TCRdb's copy holds only in-frame clones and misses some; the assay was immunoSEQ multiplex PCR. V, J and clone size reflect that table, while D and trimming were determined from the DNA. The data show over 110,000 clones, approximately 87% seen once.

This clonotype was sampled from a man in his fifties or sixties in a cohort exposed to, infected with or recovered from COVID-19 (not recorded which). Sequencing was done on a sample of PBMCs or T cells enriched from blood (not recorded which). The chain joins TRBV7-9 to TRBJ1-3; 7 positions agree with TRBD1. The CDR3 nucleotides read TGTGCCAGCAGCTTAGGGGACAGTAGAAACACCATATATTTT. The encoded protein is CASSLGDSRNTIYF.